These 16 T cell receptor beta chains originate from one sample sequenced in a study of T cells in Graves' hyperthyroidism and ophthalmopathy. Amplification yielded TCR beta CDR3 regions, with RNA transcripts as the source. First-round RT-PCR with HTBI primers amplified the TCR CDR3 region. TCRdb used MiXCR to reprocess the multiplex PCR reads, holding one entry per CDR3 protein. Here the sample spans around 600,000 distinct CDR3 sequences, roughly 46% being singletons. The source material was peripheral blood or thyroid tissue (not recorded which). These receptor sequences come from an adult man with Graves' disease, either hyperthyroidism or ophthalmopathy (not recorded which).

Details on this clonotype: This sequence may be a read error, since a much larger clone differs from it by one base. V gene TRBV12-3 or TRBV12-4 combines with J gene TRBJ1-5; 10 bases map to TRBD1. The CDR3 sequence is 14 residues long. With V trimmed by 9 bases and J by 5 bases, 7 bases remained unmatched. The CDR3: CASITGTGDQPQHF. Here the CDR3 DNA reads TGTGCCAGTATTACCGGGACAGGGGATCAGCCCCAGCATTTT.

Note on this clonotype: This may be a read error: a much more frequent sequence differs by one nucleotide. CDR3 nucleotide sequence: TGTGCCAGTAGTATAGGGGAATATCCCCAGCATTTT. It translates to CASSIGEYPQHF. This chain joins TRBV19 and TRBJ1-5; D unclear. With 1 base removed from V and 10 bases from J, the gap between germline ends came to 8 bases. This CDR3 contains 12 residues. Germline V gene sequence: CDR1 LNHDA, CDR2 SQIVND (reference sequence).

The chain links TRBV7-2 to TRBJ2-7, with 7 bases lining up with TRBD1. The CDR3 length is 17 residues. Germline V gene lookup returns CDR1 SGHTA and CDR2 FQGNSA. J was trimmed by 1 base and V by 4 bases; bases with no gene match: 13. Here the CDR3 reads CASSSSPGTATSYEQYF. The CDR3 nucleotides read TGTGCCAGCAGCTCTTCACCTGGGACAGCTACTTCCTACGAGCAGTACTTC.

V and J are TRBV10-3 and TRBJ2-6; 11 bases match TRBD1. V dropped 5 bases and J dropped 4; count of bases not matched to a gene: 7. Germline CDR1 ENHRY, CDR2 SYGVKD. CDR3 length: 17 residues. CDR3 nucleotides: TGTGCCATCAGTACGGGGGACAGGGGGGCCGGGGCCAACGTCCTGACTTTC. This gives the protein CAISTGDRGAGANVLTF.

The chain recombines TRBV20-1 with TRBJ1-2; D uncertain. The length of the CDR3 is 13 residues. Trimming shortened V by 0 bases and J by 4 bases, and 9 bases separated the two germline ends. CDR1 and CDR2 from the germline V gene are DFQATT and SNEGSKA (reference sequence). The CDR3 region has the DNA TGCAGTGCTAGAGATCCGGGTACCTATGGCTACACCTTC. It specifies CSARDPGTYGYTF.

This clonotype was seen many times. The chain couples TRBV25-1 to TRBJ1-1; unclear D gene. This CDR3 comprises 14 residues. V gave up 1 base and J gave up 1 base, with 7 bases separating them. Germline CDR1 reads MGHDK; CDR2 reads SYGVNS. The CDR3 loop reads CASSEFGGNTEAFF. CDR3 bases: TGTGCCAGCAGTGAATTTGGAGGGAACACTGAAGCTTTCTTT.

This clonotype has just one count. This sequence joins TRBV7-8 and TRBJ1-3; 8 bases agree with TRBD1. The CDR3 has 11 residues. CDR1 is SGHVS, CDR2 FQNEAQ, per germline. V shed 5 bases and J 11 bases; nucleotides not matched to a gene: 2. As DNA, the CDR3 is TGTGCCAGCAGCGAACAGGGGGCCATATATTTT. Its protein is CASSEQGAIYF.

The rearrangement links TRBV24-1 to TRBJ2-7; 7 bases map to TRBD2. V was clipped by 6 bases and J by 4 bases; unmatched bases: 5. The CDR3 has 13 amino acids. In germline, CDR1 is KGHDR, CDR2 SFDVKD. DNA of the CDR3: TGTGCCACCAGTTACTCGGGGGGTTACGAGCAGTACTTC. Amino acids: CATSYSGGYEQYF.

This clonotype was observed a few times. This chain uses TRBV5-8 with TRBJ1-2; a possible D gene is TRBD1 (6 bases). Trimming shortened V by 0 bases and J by 8 bases, and 20 bases separated the two germline ends. Germline CDR1 reads SGHTS; CDR2 reads YDEGEE. The CDR3 extends over 16 amino acids. The CDR3 here is CASSLVQGSPMGGYTF. CDR3 DNA sequence: TGTGCCAGCAGCTTGGTACAGGGATCCCCAATGGGAGGCTACACCTTC. The variable domain in full, with the rest retrieved from reference TRBV5-8 and TRBJ1-2, is EAGVTQSPTHLIKTRGQQATLRCSPISGHTSVYWYQQALGLGLQFLLWYDEGEERNRGNFPPRFSGRQFPNYSSELNVNALELEDSALYLCASSLVQGSPMGGYTFGSGTRLTVV.

This clonotype was detected only a few times. V is TRBV5-1 and J is TRBJ1-2; the D is unclear. The CDR3 runs to 14 residues. Germline V CDR1 and CDR2: SGHRS, YFSETQ. Trimming took 0 bases from V and 7 from J, leaving 13 bases between them. CDR3 amino acids: CASSLEPGYSGYTF. As DNA, the CDR3 is TGCGCCAGCAGCTTGGAACCGGGTTACTCTGGCTACACCTTC.

Concerning this clonotype: The junction differs from germline at one of its ends, possibly a read error. The genes are TRBV24-1 and TRBJ1-2; 8 bases are a match to TRBD1. There are 14 residues in the CDR3. Germline V CDR1 and CDR2: KGHDR, SFDVKD. The CDR3 reads CASSPTGVHGGYTF. The CDR3 nucleotides read TGTGCCAGCAGTCCGACAGGGGTTCATGGAGGCTACACCTTC.

This clonotype was detected ten times or more. The genes are TRBV7-6 and TRBJ2-5; 8 bases align to TRBD2. CDR1 SGHVS and CDR2 FNYEAQ come from the germline V gene. This CDR3 has 15 residues. With V trimmed by 5 bases and J by 2 bases, 7 bases remained unmatched. CDR3 DNA: TGTGCCAGCAGCGTAAGGCGGGGGGAACAAGAGACCCAGTACTTC. Protein product: CASSVRRGEQETQYF.

This clonotype was counted many times. The rearrangement joins TRBV7-9 to TRBJ2-6; no clear D. The CDR3 covers 15 residues. The germline CDR1 and CDR2 sequences are SEHNR and FQNEAQ (reference sequence). The V end lost 3 bases, the J end lost 0 bases, and 6 bases lay between the germline ends. CDR3 sequence reads: CASSLLISGANVLTF. CDR3 nucleotides: TGTGCCAGCAGCTTGCTAATCTCTGGGGCCAACGTCCTGACTTTC.

V usage is TRBV5-1 and J usage is TRBJ2-2; TRBD1 might be the D (5 bases). The germline V gene has CDR1 SGHRS and CDR2 YFSETQ. The CDR3 has 16 residues. Trimming took off 3 bases at V and 4 bases at J, with 16 bases between the two ends. The DNA for the CDR3 is TGCGCCAGCAGCTCGGCAGGGAAGATGGTCACCGGGGAGCTGTTTTTT. Its protein is CASSSAGKMVTGELFF.

This clonotype was observed a handful of times. The chain couples TRBV15 to TRBJ2-5; 8 positions agree with TRBD1. CDR3 length equals 10 residues. The junction had 2 bases not matched to a gene; V was cut back by 4 bases and J by 13 bases. Germline V CDR1 and CDR2: LNHNV, YYDKDF (reference sequence). This chain's CDR3 is CATSTGTGYF. The CDR3 nucleotides read TGTGCCACCAGCACCGGGACAGGGTACTTC.

This clonotype was picked up many times. The CDR3 reads CASSVSLEETQYF. The CDR3 nucleotides are TGTGCCAGCAGCGTATCCCTAGAAGAGACCCAGTACTTC. The gene calls are TRBV9 and TRBJ2-5; D is unresolved. The CDR3 has 13 amino acids. Germline V gene data show CDR1 as SGDLS and CDR2 as YYNGEE. V lost 1 base to trimming and J lost 3 bases, with 7 bases between them.